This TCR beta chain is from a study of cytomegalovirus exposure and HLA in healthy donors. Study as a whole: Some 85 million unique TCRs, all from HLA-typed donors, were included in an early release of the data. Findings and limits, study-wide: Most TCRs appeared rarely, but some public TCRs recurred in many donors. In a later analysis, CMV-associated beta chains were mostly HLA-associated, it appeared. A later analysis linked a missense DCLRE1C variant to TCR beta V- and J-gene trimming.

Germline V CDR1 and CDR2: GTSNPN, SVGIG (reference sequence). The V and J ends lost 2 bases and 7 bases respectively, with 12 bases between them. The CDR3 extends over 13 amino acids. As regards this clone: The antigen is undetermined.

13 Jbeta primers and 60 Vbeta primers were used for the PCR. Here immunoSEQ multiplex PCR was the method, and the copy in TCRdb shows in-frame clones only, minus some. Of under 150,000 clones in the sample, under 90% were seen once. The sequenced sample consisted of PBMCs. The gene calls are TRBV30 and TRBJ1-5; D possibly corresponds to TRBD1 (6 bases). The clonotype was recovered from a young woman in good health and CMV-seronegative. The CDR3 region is CAWSTGQMQPQHF. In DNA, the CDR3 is TGTGCCTGGAGTACCGGACAGATGCAGCCCCAGCATTTT.